Shown below are 26 T cell receptor beta chains from a single sample sequenced in a study of T cells in Graves' hyperthyroidism and ophthalmopathy. RNA transcripts provided the source from which TCR beta CDR3 regions were amplified. In the first-round RT-PCR of the TCR CDR3, the HTBI primer set was used. TCRdb used MiXCR to reprocess the multiplex PCR reads, holding one entry per CDR3 protein. The sample consists of some 530,000 distinct CDR3 sequences, approximately 22% of them appearing once. Sequencing was carried out using blood. Every receptor here comes from an older woman with Graves' ophthalmopathy.

This rearrangement joins TRBV4-3 to TRBJ2-1, with TRBD2 matching over 10 bases. With V trimmed by 5 bases and J by 6 bases, 10 bases remained unmatched. The germline V gene encodes CDR1 LGHNA and CDR2 YSLEER. This CDR3 comprises 16 residues. The CDR3 DNA reads TGCGCCAGCAGCTGGCGGCTAGCGGGAGATCGCAATGAGCAGTTCTTC. It is translated as CASSWRLAGDRNEQFF.

A remark on this clonotype: A single base separates this from a much larger clone, so it may be a read error. J is TRBJ2-1 and V is TRBV12-3 or TRBV12-4; perhaps TRBD2 as D (6 bases). The length of the CDR3 is 15 residues. The V end lost 2 bases, the J end lost 3 bases, and 11 bases lay between the germline ends. CDR3 bases: TGTGCCAGCAGTTTAAAGCTAGCGAACTACAATGAGCAGTTCTTC. Translating gives CASSLKLANYNEQFF.

The V gene is TRBV5-4, the J gene TRBJ1-2; 9 bases are a match to TRBD1. The V gene end was trimmed by 1 base and the J gene end by 6 bases; junction bases not matched to a gene: 1. The length of the CDR3 is 13 residues. Looked up from germline, CDR1 is SGHNT and CDR2 is YYREEE (reference sequence). DNA for the CDR3: TGTGCCAGCAGCTTGACAGGGGGCGATGGCTACACCTTC. It specifies CASSLTGGDGYTF.

This clonotype occurred many times. J is TRBJ2-2 and V is TRBV7-2; TRBD1 might be the D (5 bases). V was shortened by 2 bases and J by 6 bases, with 22 bases between the two germline ends. CDR3 length: 18 amino acids. From germline, CDR1 is SGHTA and CDR2 FQGNSA. CDR3 coding DNA: TGTGCCAGCAGCTTATTGGGCTTTGGGGCCTCGGTGGCCGGGGAGCTGTTTTTT. It is translated as CASSLLGFGASVAGELFF.

Many counts were recorded for this clonotype. The chain employs TRBV7-2 and TRBJ2-3; D may be TRBD2 (5 bases). Germline values: CDR1 SGHTA, CDR2 FQGNSA. The CDR3 is made up of 13 amino acids. The germline V and J ends were trimmed by 4 bases and 5 bases, with 10 bases remaining between them. The chain's CDR3 is CASSSQAGDTQYF. The CDR3, as DNA: TGTGCCAGCAGCTCCCAGGCGGGAGATACGCAGTATTTT.

This clonotype was detected ten times or more. V is TRBV11-2 and J is TRBJ2-5; 13 positions agree with TRBD2. V shed 3 bases, J shed 4 bases, and the junction held 2 bases outside the gene matches. CDR3 length: 15 amino acids. In germline, CDR1 is SGHAT, CDR2 FQNNGV. Here the CDR3 DNA reads TGTGCCAGCAGCTTCCGGACTAGCGGGAGAGAGACCCAGTACTTC. Its protein is CASSFRTSGRETQYF.

This chain uses TRBV12-3 or TRBV12-4 with TRBJ1-6, with 8 bases matching TRBD1. J gave up 1 base and V 6 bases, and 8 bases lay outside the gene matches. CDR3 length: 17 residues. The CDR3 nucleotides are TGTGCCAGCAGCTCCGGGACAGGAGCTTCCTATAATTCACCCCTCCACTTT. The encoded protein is CASSSGTGASYNSPLHF.

Ten or more counts support this clonotype. J is TRBJ2-7 and V is TRBV12-3 or TRBV12-4; D not certain. With 3 bases removed from V and 3 bases from J, the gap between germline ends came to 6 bases. CDR3 length equals 12 residues. CDR3 nucleotides: TGTGCCAGCAGTTTCATAGGCTACGAGCAGTACTTC. Translating gives CASSFIGYEQYF.

Only a few counts were recorded for this clonotype. This chain uses TRBV6-1 with TRBJ2-1; TRBD2 agrees at 12 bases. V was clipped by 9 bases and J by 8 bases; unmatched bases: 14. CDR3 length: 16 amino acids. Germline loops: CDR1 MNHNS, CDR2 SASEGT. CDR3 DNA sequence: TGTGCCAGTTGGACTAGCGGGACTGCGGGGATCCATGAGCAGTTCTTC. This gives the protein CASWTSGTAGIHEQFF.

In its sample, this clonotype was seen many times. The V call is TRBV2, the J call TRBJ1-1, with 8 nucleotides matching TRBD1. In germline, CDR1 is SNHLY, CDR2 FYNNEI. Unmatched junction bases numbered 4, after V lost 9 bases and J lost 1 base. The CDR3 length is 13 residues. CDR3 sequence reads: CASTDRANTEAFF. The CDR3 DNA reads as TGTGCCAGTACGGACAGGGCGAACACTGAAGCTTTCTTT. Combining the CDR3 with reference TRBV2 and TRBJ1-1 gives the whole variable domain EPEVTQTPSHQVTQMGQEVILRCVPISNHLYFYWYRQILGQKVEFLVSFYNNEISEKSEIFDDQFSVERPDGSNFTLKIRSTKLEDSAMYFCASTDRANTEAFFGQGTRLTVV.

The rearrangement links TRBV7-2 to TRBJ2-1; the D call may be TRBD1 or TRBD2 (7 bases each). The CDR3 length is 17 residues. The germline gives CDR1 SGHTA, CDR2 FQGNSA. The germline V and J ends were trimmed by 7 bases and 2 bases, with 21 bases remaining between them. The CDR3 DNA is TGTGCCAGCACCTATAGGGGGGGGCAGGGGGCCTACAATGAGCAGTTCTTC. Translation: CASTYRGGQGAYNEQFF.

This clonotype has more than one count but fewer than ten. The chain carries TRBV28 and TRBJ2-3, with TRBD2 identical over 13 bases. Per germline, CDR1 MDHEN and CDR2 SYDVKM. This CDR3 comprises 18 residues. V gave up 6 bases and J gave up 0 bases; unmatched junction bases: 9. The CDR3 nucleotides read TGTGCCAGCAGCCGGATTGGGACTAGCGGGATTAGCACAGATACGCAGTATTTT. Protein: CASSRIGTSGISTDTQYF.

The chain links TRBV3-1 to TRBJ2-1; D not resolved. This CDR3 is 11 amino acids long. Between the trimmed V and J ends, which lost 3 bases and 7 bases, there was a span of 4 bases. The germline V gene encodes CDR1 LGHDT and CDR2 YNNKEL (reference sequence). Written as DNA, the CDR3 is TGTGCCAGCAGCCAGATGAATGAGCAGTTCTTC. Translated, it gives CASSQMNEQFF.

The chain combines TRBV6-1 with TRBJ1-2; D uncertain. This CDR3 contains 12 residues. Germline V gene data show CDR1 as MNHNS and CDR2 as SASEGT. Trimming cost V 6 bases and J 2 bases, with 7 bases left between them. The CDR3 sequence: CASRRLNYGYTF. In nucleotides, the CDR3 is TGTGCCAGCAGGAGGCTGAACTATGGCTACACCTTC.

This clonotype was counted between two and nine times. V is TRBV7-9 and J is TRBJ2-5; D is tentatively TRBD1 or TRBD2 (5 bases each). With 5 bases removed from V and 4 bases from J, the gap between germline ends came to 17 bases. Germline values: CDR1 SEHNR, CDR2 FQNEAQ (reference sequence). The CDR3 runs to 15 residues. CDR3: CASSSRDLSRETQYF. The CDR3 DNA follows: TGTGCCAGCAGCAGCCGGGACCTCTCCCGAGAGACCCAGTACTTC. Looking up the rest from reference TRBV7-9 and TRBJ2-5 gives the full variable domain: DTGVSQNPRHKITKRGQNVTFRCDPISEHNRLYWYRQTLGQGPEFLTYFQNEAQLEKSRLLSDRFSAERPKGSFSTLEIQRTEQGDSAMYLCASSSRDLSRETQYFGPGTRLLVL.

This clonotype was counted only a few times. This sequence joins TRBV10-3 and TRBJ2-1; TRBD2 matches at 8 bases. CDR3 length: 13 amino acids. Per germline, CDR1 ENHRY and CDR2 SYGVKD. V dropped 6 bases and J dropped 7; count of bases not matched to a gene: 5. This chain's CDR3 is CAISGTSRNEQFF. The CDR3 DNA sequence: TGTGCCATCAGCGGGACTAGTAGGAATGAGCAGTTCTTC.

The gene calls are TRBV6-1 and TRBJ1-1, with TRBD1 identical over 7 bases. This CDR3 spans 17 amino acids. Trimming cost V 3 bases and J 1 base; bases outside gene matches: 11. Germline V gene lookup returns CDR1 MNHNS and CDR2 SASEGT. CDR3 DNA sequence: TGTGCCAGCAGTGACGGGACAGCCTCCCCTTCGAACACTGAAGCTTTCTTT. Translating it yields CASSDGTASPSNTEAFF.

The chain joins TRBV12-3 or TRBV12-4 to TRBJ2-1, with TRBD2 identical over 9 bases. CDR3 length: 16 residues. After removal of 8 bases from V and 4 bases from J, the junction contained 12 bases not matched to a gene. CDR3 loop: CASLGPLAGLYNEQFF. The CDR3 bases are TGTGCCAGCCTAGGCCCCCTAGCGGGGCTATACAATGAGCAGTTCTTC.

This clonotype was seen many times. V gene TRBV12-3 or TRBV12-4 combines with J gene TRBJ2-4; no firm D call. V dropped 4 bases and J dropped 0 bases, with 10 bases sitting between them. The CDR3 consists of 15 residues. CDR3: CASSSSTVAKNIQYF. The CDR3 nucleotides read TGTGCCAGCAGTTCCTCGACTGTAGCCAAAAACATTCAGTACTTC.

This clonotype came up a few times. The rearrangement uses TRBV4-3 and TRBJ2-3, with 7 bases fitting TRBD1. Trimming cost V 4 bases and J 1 base; bases outside gene matches: 5. Germline CDR1 and CDR2: LGHNA and YSLEER. The CDR3 is made up of 15 amino acids. The CDR3 loop reads CASSPGQDRTDTQYF. The CDR3 coding sequence is TGCGCCAGCAGCCCTGGACAGGACCGCACAGATACGCAGTATTTT.

The chain uses TRBV5-1 and TRBJ1-5; D is possibly TRBD1 (5 bases). The germline gives CDR1 SGHRS, CDR2 YFSETQ. The CDR3 is made up of 14 amino acids. The V end lost 1 base, the J end lost 5 bases, and 10 bases lay between the germline ends. The CDR3 DNA sequence: TGCGCCAGCAGCTTGTTAGGAGGGGATCAGCCCCAGCATTTT. It yields the protein CASSLLGGDQPQHF.

In its sample, this clonotype was seen many times. J is TRBJ1-2 and V is TRBV2; D is uncertain. The V gene lost 4 bases and the J gene lost 0 bases, with 12 bases spanning the gap. Per germline, CDR1 SNHLY and CDR2 FYNNEI. The CDR3 consists of 15 residues. The CDR3 DNA sequence: TGTGCCAGCAGTGTGGGGAGGATAGCTAACTATGGCTACACCTTC. Residues: CASSVGRIANYGYTF.

This clonotype was found a few times. CDR3 loop: CASSSQQGGNEQYF. The CDR3 DNA follows: TGTGCCAGCAGTTCTCAACAGGGTGGGAACGAGCAGTACTTC. The J gene is TRBJ2-7, the V gene TRBV27, with a possible D match to TRBD1 (6 bases). The CDR3 runs 14 residues. Trimming took off 4 bases at V and 5 bases at J, with 15 bases between the two ends. Germline-derived CDR1 and CDR2 are MNHEY and SMNVEV (reference sequence).

The V gene is TRBV27, the J gene TRBJ1-6; D is possibly TRBD1 (5 bases). The CDR3 has 14 amino acids. Between the trimmed V and J ends, which lost 3 bases and 6 bases, there was a span of 9 bases. From germline, CDR1 is MNHEY and CDR2 SMNVEV (reference sequence). For the CDR3, the DNA is TGTGCCAGCAGTTTGGGGCGGACTAATTCACCCCTCCACTTT. It specifies CASSLGRTNSPLHF.

In its sample, this clonotype was seen once. This rearrangement joins TRBV11-1 to TRBJ2-7; D is perhaps TRBD1 or TRBD2 (6 bases each). Germline V lookup: CDR1 SGHAT, CDR2 FQDESV (reference sequence). This CDR3 has 15 amino acids. Between the trimmed V and J ends, which lost 1 base and 2 bases, there was a span of 12 bases. The CDR3 is CASSLEGGTPYEQYF. In DNA, the CDR3 is TGTGCCAGCAGCTTAGAGGGGGGCACCCCCTACGAGCAGTACTTC.

This chain connects TRBV5-1 to TRBJ2-3; D is unclear. The CDR3 is made up of 13 amino acids. CDR1 and CDR2 (germline): SGHRS, YFSETQ. V was trimmed by 4 bases and J by 8 bases, leaving 14 bases between them. For the CDR3, the DNA is TGCGCCAGCAGCCAAAGCCGTGCAGGTACGCAGTATTTT. It codes for CASSQSRAGTQYF. The variable domain in full, completed from reference TRBV5-1 and TRBJ2-3, reads KAGVTQTPRYLIKTRGQQVTLSCSPISGHRSVSWYQQTPGQGLQFLFEYFSETQRNKGNFPGRFSGRQFSNSRSEMNVSTLELGDSALYLCASSQSRAGTQYFGPGTRLTVL.